The rows below give T cell receptor beta chains drawn from one sample of a study of blood T cells in healthy people across ages. TCRdb itself ran the 5' RACE reads through MiXCR, one entry per CDR3 protein. The data show about 1.6 million distinct CDR3 sequences, with 30% to 40% seen just once and over 9% held by the top ten. The sequencing sample was made of blood. All receptors come from a woman in her thirties in good health. Each CDR3 is given with its conserved first and last residue. The D gene is left open where the match is weak. Only part of the rows carry a size: once, few, many, or a class if the clone is expanded.

d_call: NA
clone_size: NA
v_call: TRBV5-8
j_call: TRBJ2-7
cdr3_nt: TGTGCCAGCAGCTTTGATACGTACAGAGTCTTCTTCGAGCAGTACTTC
cdr3_aa: CASSFDTYRVFFEQYF

d_call: TRBD1
clone_size: many
v_call: TRBV29-1
j_call: TRBJ2-3
cdr3_nt: TGCAGCGTTGTCACAGGGGTCCACACAGATACGCAGTATTTT
cdr3_aa: CSVVTGVHTDTQYF

d_call: NA
clone_size: NA
v_call: TRBV25-1
j_call: TRBJ2-3
cdr3_nt: TGTGCCAGCAGTGAACTCGGGGAATCAGATACGCAGTATTTT
cdr3_aa: CASSELGESDTQYF

d_call: NA
clone_size: NA
v_call: TRBV4-1
j_call: TRBJ2-3
cdr3_nt: TGCGCCAGCAGCCTCCGATCGGCGGGGGCAAAGACAGATACGCAGTATTTT
cdr3_aa: CASSLRSAGAKTDTQYF

d_call: NA
clone_size: many
v_call: TRBV27
j_call: TRBJ1-2
cdr3_nt: TGTGCCAGCAGTAGAGACGCCGGTCTAGGCTACACCTTC
cdr3_aa: CASSRDAGLGYTF

d_call: TRBD2
clone_size: NA
v_call: TRBV29-1
j_call: TRBJ2-1
cdr3_nt: TGCAGCGTTGAGGACGACCTAGCGGGGGGTCTCTTCAATGAGCAGTTCTTC
cdr3_aa: CSVEDDLAGGLFNEQFF

d_call: NA
clone_size: NA
v_call: TRBV7-6
j_call: TRBJ2-1
cdr3_nt: TGTGCCAGCTCACTAGAGGGGGGAAGGGACAATGAGCAGTTCTTC
cdr3_aa: CASSLEGGRDNEQFF

d_call: TRBD2
clone_size: NA
v_call: TRBV5-1
j_call: TRBJ2-7
cdr3_nt: TGCGCCACCCTAATCGACGGACTAGCGGGCTACGAGCAGTACTTC
cdr3_aa: CATLIDGLAGYEQYF

d_call: TRBD1
clone_size: NA
v_call: TRBV3-1
j_call: TRBJ1-4
cdr3_nt: TGTGCCAGCAGCCCCCGGGACAGGGTGGGTGAAAAACTGTTTTTT
cdr3_aa: CASSPRDRVGEKLFF

d_call: NA
clone_size: many
v_call: TRBV4-1
j_call: TRBJ2-3
cdr3_nt: TGTGCCAGCAGCCAAGATAGTGGGACAGATACGCAGTATTTT
cdr3_aa: CASSQDSGTDTQYF

d_call: NA
clone_size: few
v_call: TRBV6-5
j_call: TRBJ2-4
cdr3_nt: TGTGCCAGCAGTTACTCGACCCCCAGGTCGGCCAAAAACATTCAGTACTTC
cdr3_aa: CASSYSTPRSAKNIQYF

d_call: TRBD1
clone_size: NA
v_call: TRBV27
j_call: TRBJ2-7
cdr3_nt: TGTGCCAGCAGGGGGACAGGGGGCTACTACGAGCAGTACTTC
cdr3_aa: CASRGTGGYYEQYF

d_call: NA
clone_size: NA
v_call: TRBV20-1
j_call: TRBJ2-6
cdr3_nt: TGCAGTGCCCCGGTGGATAGGACTGAAGCTTTC
cdr3_aa: CSAPVDRTEAF

d_call: NA
clone_size: many
v_call: TRBV20-1
j_call: TRBJ1-1
cdr3_nt: TGCAGTGCTAGAGTAGGGGGGCCGGGCACTGAAGCTTTCTTT
cdr3_aa: CSARVGGPGTEAFF

d_call: NA
clone_size: NA
v_call: TRBV15
j_call: TRBJ2-5
cdr3_nt: TGTGCCACCAGCAGAGATGTCAGCGACTACCAAGAGACCCCGTACTTC
cdr3_aa: CATSRDVSDYQETPYF

d_call: NA
clone_size: few
v_call: TRBV20-1
j_call: TRBJ2-3
cdr3_nt: TGCAGTGCCACAAAGCGGCTAGGAACCACAGCAGATACGCAGTATTTT
cdr3_aa: CSATKRLGTTADTQYF

d_call: NA
clone_size: few
v_call: TRBV6-1
j_call: TRBJ2-4
cdr3_nt: TGTGCCAGCACCAGCTGGGGGTTTGAGCAGTACTTC
cdr3_aa: CASTSWGFEQYF

d_call: NA
clone_size: NA
v_call: TRBV19
j_call: TRBJ2-1
cdr3_nt: TGTGCCCCACGAGTGCTAGCTCTCGAAAGGGAGCAGTTCTTC
cdr3_aa: CAPRVLALEREQFF

d_call: NA
clone_size: many
v_call: TRBV7-2
j_call: TRBJ2-3
cdr3_nt: TGTGCCAGCAGCTCCCGCCAGCGGAGCACAGATACGCAGTATTTT
cdr3_aa: CASSSRQRSTDTQYF

d_call: NA
clone_size: NA
v_call: TRBV12-5
j_call: TRBJ2-1
cdr3_nt: TGTGCTAGTGGTGCTGACTTCGACGATGAGCAGTTCTTC
cdr3_aa: CASGADFDDEQFF

d_call: NA
clone_size: few
v_call: TRBV27
j_call: TRBJ2-5
cdr3_nt: TGTGCCAGACTCCCCCAGGAGGCGTCCGAGACCCAGTACTTC
cdr3_aa: CARLPQEASETQYF

d_call: NA
clone_size: NA
v_call: TRBV5-1
j_call: TRBJ2-1
cdr3_nt: TGCGCCAGCAGCTGGAAACAGGGCTTTGAGCAGTTCTTC
cdr3_aa: CASSWKQGFEQFF

d_call: NA
clone_size: few
v_call: TRBV7-9
j_call: TRBJ2-7
cdr3_nt: TGTGCCAGCAGCTTAGCGGACCGCAGGGACCCCTCCTACGAGCAGTACTTC
cdr3_aa: CASSLADRRDPSYEQYF

d_call: NA
clone_size: NA
v_call: TRBV24-1
j_call: TRBJ2-3
cdr3_nt: TGTGCCACCTCCAGGGTAGGAGAGGATACGCAGTATTTT
cdr3_aa: CATSRVGEDTQYF

d_call: NA
clone_size: many
v_call: TRBV20-1
j_call: TRBJ2-3
cdr3_nt: TGCAGTGCTAGTTGGCTAGCCGAAAGGGATACGCAGTATTTT
cdr3_aa: CSASWLAERDTQYF

d_call: NA
clone_size: few
v_call: TRBV9
j_call: TRBJ1-2
cdr3_nt: TGTGCCAGCAGCGTAGGGTATAGCGGCTACACCTTC
cdr3_aa: CASSVGYSGYTF

d_call: NA
clone_size: few
v_call: TRBV5-1
j_call: TRBJ2-7
cdr3_nt: TGCGCCAGCAGCTTGCCAGATACGGAGCAGTACTTC
cdr3_aa: CASSLPDTEQYF

d_call: NA
clone_size: NA
v_call: TRBV9
j_call: TRBJ1-6
cdr3_nt: TGTGCCAGCAGCAAGAGGGACGCGAGCTCCTATAATTCACCCCTCCACTTT
cdr3_aa: CASSKRDASSYNSPLHF

d_call: NA
clone_size: few
v_call: TRBV28
j_call: TRBJ1-5
cdr3_nt: TGTGCCAGCAGCGCGATCAGTAATCAGCCCCAGCATTTT
cdr3_aa: CASSAISNQPQHF

d_call: TRBD1
clone_size: few
v_call: TRBV4-1
j_call: TRBJ1-2
cdr3_nt: TGCGCCAGCAGCCAAGATTATGGGACAGTGCTCAACTATGGCTACACCTTC
cdr3_aa: CASSQDYGTVLNYGYTF

d_call: NA
clone_size: few
v_call: TRBV28
j_call: TRBJ1-1
cdr3_nt: TGTGCCAGCAGTTTAGAAAGGGATATTGAAGCTTTCTTT
cdr3_aa: CASSLERDIEAFF

d_call: TRBD1
clone_size: NA
v_call: TRBV5-1
j_call: TRBJ1-6
cdr3_nt: TGTGCCAGCAGTTCGGACAGGGGATCACCCCTCCACTTT
cdr3_aa: CASSSDRGSPLHF

d_call: NA
clone_size: NA
v_call: TRBV10-2
j_call: TRBJ1-5
cdr3_nt: TGCGCCAGCAGTGAGCCAGGGACCCTTCAGCCCCAGCATTTT
cdr3_aa: CASSEPGTLQPQHF